This T cell receptor (beta chain) was observed in a study of blood T cell repertoires in COVID-19. Study as a whole: Material from acute and convalescent COVID-19 was sourced from the United States, Italy and Spain.

CDR1 and CDR2 (germline): MNHEY, SMNVEV (reference sequence). This CDR3 region has 14 residues. V lost 0 bases and J lost 7, with 10 bases in between. The repertoire was sequenced with immunoSEQ multiplex PCR; TCRdb's copy has only in-frame clones and lacks some. The table has approximately 230,000 clones, more than 70% seen once; the top ten hold 2% to 2.5%. The source material was peripheral blood. The chain couples TRBV27 to TRBJ2-1; tentative D call: TRBD2 (6 bases). The receptor was isolated from a woman aged 40 to 50 who had recovered from COVID-19. This chain's CDR3 is CASSLSTGENEQFF. In DNA form, the CDR3 reads TGTGCCAGCAGTTTATCCACGGGAGAGAATGAGCAGTTCTTC.